These 13 T cell receptor beta chains came from one sample sequenced in a study of graft-versus-host responses after intestinal transplantation. Generated by immunoSEQ multiplex PCR, the TCRdb table keeps only in-frame clones and is missing some. The table has approximately 90,000 clones, roughly 90% seen once. No antigen has been identified for these receptors. The source was unstimulated CD4+ T cells sorted from spleen or lymph node cells, collected before transplant. These receptors were obtained from a human donor who was the organ donor for an intestinal transplant.

This clone was detected once. The chain has TRBV6-5 and TRBJ2-5; TRBD2 might be the D (6 bases). Looked up from germline, CDR1 is MNHEY and CDR2 is SVGAGI. Trimming left V 5 bases short and J 5 bases short, with 15 bases between. CDR3 length: 14 residues. CDR3 sequence: CASSNTLAYETQYF. CDR3 nucleotides: TGTGCCAGCAGTAATACTCTAGCGTACGAGACCCAGTACTTC.

This clone was detected once. The chain joins TRBV19 to TRBJ2-1, with 9 bases matching TRBD2. The CDR3 covers 15 residues. Germline V gene data show CDR1 as LNHDA and CDR2 as SQIVND (reference sequence). J was trimmed by 8 bases and V by 5 bases; bases with no gene match: 10. CDR3 DNA: TGTGCCAGTAGTCCGAGGGCGGGAGGGCACGATGAGCAGTTCTTC. It codes for CASSPRAGGHDEQFF.

This clone has only a few counts. The rearrangement joins TRBV5-4 to TRBJ1-1; D is unclear. The ends were cut back, 4 bases at V and 8 bases at J, with 9 bases in the middle. The CDR3 is 11 amino acids. Germline CDR1 reads SGHNT; CDR2 reads YYREEE (reference sequence). The CDR3 sequence is CASSRLGEAFF. The CDR3 bases are TGTGCCAGCAGCCGACTTGGGGAAGCTTTCTTT.

The rearrangement joins TRBV21-1 to TRBJ2-7; the D segment call TRBD1 is taken from the table without a DNA check. TRBV21-1 is a listed pseudogene. The CDR3 contains 15 residues. The CDR3 DNA reads as TGTGCCAGCAGCAAAGCGCCACAGGCCTTTTACGAGCAGTACTTC. It codes for CASSKAPQAFYEQYF.

The chain joins TRBV5-1 to TRBJ1-2, with TRBD1 matching 8 bases. V was pared by 4 bases and J by 0 bases, with 11 bases of the junction left unmatched. The germline V gene has CDR1 SGHRS and CDR2 YFSETQ. This CDR3 comprises 17 residues. CDR3 bases: TGCGCCAGCAGCCCAGGATCCATACAGGGGGCTAACTATGGCTACACCTTC. It encodes CASSPGSIQGANYGYTF.

The gene calls are TRBV6-1 and TRBJ1-5; tentative D call: TRBD1 (5 bases). The CDR3 is made up of 14 amino acids. Between the trimmed V and J ends, which lost 7 bases and 6 bases, there was a span of 16 bases. Germline V CDR1 and CDR2: MNHNS, SASEGT. CDR3 protein: CASIVKGSGQPQHF. The DNA for the CDR3 is TGTGCCAGCATAGTCAAGGGGTCGGGTCAGCCCCAGCATTTT.

This chain's CDR3 is CASSEYRAYYEQYF. The CDR3 region has the DNA TGTGCCAGCAGTGAATATCGAGCTTACTACGAGCAGTACTTC. The chain has TRBV6-1 and TRBJ2-7; D is ambiguous. Germline V CDR1 and CDR2: MNHNS, SASEGT. The CDR3 loop spans 14 amino acids. V lost 2 bases and J lost 3, with 11 bases in between.

This clone has a single count. The V and J genes are TRBV18 and TRBJ1-1; D gene unclear. The CDR3 has 13 residues. The V end lost 6 bases, the J end lost 0 bases, and 8 bases lay between the germline ends. Germline V gene sequence: CDR1 KGHSH, CDR2 LQKENI. The DNA for the CDR3 is TGTGCCAGCTCGCCGAGAATGAACACTGAAGCTTTCTTT. Translating it yields CASSPRMNTEAFF.

This chain joins TRBV10-3 and TRBJ2-7; D may be TRBD2 (5 bases). The CDR3 totals 13 residues. CDR1 and CDR2 from the germline V gene are ENHRY and SYGVKD. V was clipped by 4 bases and J by 1 base, with 8 bases between them. CDR3 in amino acids: CAISARESYEQYF. The CDR3 coding sequence is TGTGCCATCAGTGCTCGGGAATCCTACGAGCAGTACTTC.

This sequence joins TRBV9 and TRBJ2-1, with 10 nucleotides matching TRBD1. Germline CDR1 is SGDLS and CDR2 is YYNGEE. The CDR3 has 17 residues. The trim removed 0 bases at V and 5 bases at J, leaving 8 bases unmatched. CDR3 loop: CASSVVYMTGGHNEQFF. In DNA, the CDR3 is TGTGCCAGCAGCGTAGTGTATATGACAGGGGGCCACAATGAGCAGTTCTTC.

Here the CDR3 reads CASSPLEKLFF. Here the CDR3 DNA reads TGTGCCAGCAGTCCTCTAGAAAAACTGTTTTTT. This sequence joins TRBV7-9 and TRBJ1-4; D gene ambiguous. V lost 6 bases, J lost 8 bases, and 7 bases lay in between. The CDR3 has 11 residues. CDR1 is SEHNR and CDR2 is FQNEAQ in the germline V gene (reference sequence). Complete variable domain (other parts from reference TRBV7-9 and TRBJ1-4): DTGVSQNPRHKITKRGQNVTFRCDPISEHNRLYWYRQTLGQGPEFLTYFQNEAQLEKSRLLSDRFSAERPKGSFSTLEIQRTEQGDSAMYLCASSPLEKLFFGSGTQLSVL.

The chain links TRBV2 to TRBJ2-3; weak D call: TRBD1 (5 bases). CDR3 size: 14 residues. Trimming stripped 7 bases from V and 2 bases from J, with 13 bases between. The germline CDR1 and CDR2 sequences are SNHLY and FYNNEI. Here the CDR3 reads CASKVDTHTDTQYF. The CDR3 DNA reads as TGTGCCAGCAAAGTGGACACTCACACAGATACGCAGTATTTT. Combining the CDR3 with reference TRBV2 and TRBJ2-3 gives the whole variable domain EPEVTQTPSHQVTQMGQEVILRCVPISNHLYFYWYRQILGQKVEFLVSFYNNEISEKSEIFDDQFSVERPDGSNFTLKIRSTKLEDSAMYFCASKVDTHTDTQYFGPGTRLTVL.

A note on this clone: One junction end does not reproduce the germline sequence, and a read error may be involved. The V call is TRBV5-8, the J call TRBJ1-1, with TRBD1 as a possible D gene (5 bases). The CDR3 runs 12 residues. Germline loops: CDR1 SGHTS, CDR2 YDEGEE. The CDR3 is CASSLSWGRGVF. The CDR3 coding sequence is TGTGCCAGCAGCTTGTCTTGGGGCCGGGGGGTCTTT.